These T cell receptor beta chains were read from a single sample in a study of OX40 agonist ivuxolimab in advanced cancers. Using immunoSEQ multiplex PCR, the repertoire was profiled, and TCRdb retains in-frame clones only, with some absent. Of 56,000 or so clones detected, around four fifths appear once; the ten largest clones hold around 4%. The specimen comprised CD4+ or CD8+ T cells sorted from blood, sampled in a trial of the OX40 agonist ivuxolimab. These receptor sequences come from an adult with an advanced solid tumor such as melanoma, head and neck, liver or kidney cancer. Each CDR3 is given with its conserved first and last residue.

v_gene,CDR3aa
TRBV7-9,CASSLFVGAGNTGELFF
TRBV28,CASSPPYTLNQPQHF
TRBV5-6,CASSLVQGAAQETQYF
TRBV5-1,CASSLAATSASYEQYF
TRBV28,CASSTLDRRRTNEKLFF
TRBV28,CASSETVTYGYTF
TRBV7-9,CASSPIYEQFF
TRBV6-1,CASSGQGTGYTF
TRBV7-2,CASSQDRNTEAFF
TRBV28,CASSPGADGNTIYF
TRBV5-1,CASSIGEGRYGYTF
TRBV5-1,CASSPRRTSGGGRTDTQYF
TRBV5-6,CASSGRIGGGETQYF
TRBV5-4,CASSLVLLAGGLRDTQYF
TRBV30,CAWSVGLQETQYF
TRBV7-9,CASSPRTLGETQYF
TRBV7-9,CASSLTGVTEAFF
TRBV18,CASSRSTQTTDTQYF
TRBV7-9,CASSLSGTGGGSEQYF
TRBV11-1,CASSTQGYEQYF
TRBV6-6,CATISTGSYEQYF
TRBV27,CASSVEFNEKLFF
TRBV2,CASSEARDNEQFF
TRBV6-6,CASSYEERGYEQYF
TRBV30,CAWSGDFNQPQHF
TRBV10-3,CAISVGTSGGINEQFF
TRBV19,CASSIDRGQGFNEQFF
TRBV7-2,CASSQGGQRSYGYTF